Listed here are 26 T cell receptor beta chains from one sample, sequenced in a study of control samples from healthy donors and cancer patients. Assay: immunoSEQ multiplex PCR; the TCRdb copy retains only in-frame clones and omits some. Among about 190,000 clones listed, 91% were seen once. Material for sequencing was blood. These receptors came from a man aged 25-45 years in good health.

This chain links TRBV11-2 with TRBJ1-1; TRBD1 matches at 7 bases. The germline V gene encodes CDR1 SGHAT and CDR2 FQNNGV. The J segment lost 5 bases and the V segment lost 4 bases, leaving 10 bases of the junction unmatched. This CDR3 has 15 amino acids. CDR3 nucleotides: TGTGCCAGCAGCTACGGGGACAGACGGGGGACTGAAGCTTTCTTT. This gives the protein CASSYGDRRGTEAFF.

The CDR3 sequence: CASGLAAGGNEKLFF. The CDR3 coding sequence is TGTGCTAGTGGTTTGGCGGCAGGGGGTAATGAAAAACTGTTTTTT. V usage is TRBV12-5 and J usage is TRBJ1-4, with 7 nucleotides matching TRBD1. CDR1 and CDR2 (germline): LGHNT, FRNRAP. The CDR3 has 15 residues. The trim removed 1 base at V and 4 bases at J, leaving 3 bases unmatched.

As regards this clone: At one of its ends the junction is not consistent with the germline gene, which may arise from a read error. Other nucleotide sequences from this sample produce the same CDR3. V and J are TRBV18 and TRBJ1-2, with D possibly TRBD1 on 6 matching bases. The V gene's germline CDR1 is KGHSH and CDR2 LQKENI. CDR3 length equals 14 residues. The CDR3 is CASSPGASDYGYTF. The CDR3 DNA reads TGTGCCAGCTCCCCAGGGGCAAGCGACTATGGCTACACCTTT.

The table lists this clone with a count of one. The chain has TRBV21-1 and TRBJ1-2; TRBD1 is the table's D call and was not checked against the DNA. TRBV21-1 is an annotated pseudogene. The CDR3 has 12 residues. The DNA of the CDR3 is TGTGCCAGCAGCGGGACAACTTATGGCTACACCTTC. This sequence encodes CASSGTTYGYTF.

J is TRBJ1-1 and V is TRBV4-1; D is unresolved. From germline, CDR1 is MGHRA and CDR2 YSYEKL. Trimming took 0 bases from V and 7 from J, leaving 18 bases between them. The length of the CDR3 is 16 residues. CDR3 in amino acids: CASSQDPAGPRGEAFF. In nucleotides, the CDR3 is TGCGCCAGCAGCCAAGATCCGGCAGGCCCTCGGGGTGAAGCTTTCTTT.

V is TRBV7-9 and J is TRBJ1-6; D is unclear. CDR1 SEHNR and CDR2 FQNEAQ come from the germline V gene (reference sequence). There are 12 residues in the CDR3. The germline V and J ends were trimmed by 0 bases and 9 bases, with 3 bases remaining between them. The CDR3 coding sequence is TGTGCCAGCAGCTTAGCCGCTTCACCCCTCCACTTT. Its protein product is CASSLAASPLHF. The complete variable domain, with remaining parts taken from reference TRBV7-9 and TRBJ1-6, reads DTGVSQNPRHKITKRGQNVTFRCDPISEHNRLYWYRQTLGQGPEFLTYFQNEAQLEKSRLLSDRFSAERPKGSFSTLEIQRTEQGDSAMYLCASSLAASPLHFGNGTRLTVT.

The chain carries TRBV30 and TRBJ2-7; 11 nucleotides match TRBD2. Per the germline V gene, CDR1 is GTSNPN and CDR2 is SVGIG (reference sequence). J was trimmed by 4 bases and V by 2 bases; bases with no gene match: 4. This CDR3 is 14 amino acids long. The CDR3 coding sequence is TGTGCCTGGAGTCACGGGACTAGCGGATACGAGCAGTACTTC. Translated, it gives CAWSHGTSGYEQYF.

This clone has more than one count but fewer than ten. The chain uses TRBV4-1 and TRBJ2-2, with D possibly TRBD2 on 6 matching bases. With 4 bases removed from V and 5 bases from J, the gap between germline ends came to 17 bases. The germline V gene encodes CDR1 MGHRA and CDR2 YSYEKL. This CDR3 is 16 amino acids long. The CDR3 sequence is CASSRSLAVGTGELFF. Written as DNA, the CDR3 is TGCGCCAGCAGCCGCAGTTTAGCGGTAGGAACCGGGGAGCTGTTTTTT.

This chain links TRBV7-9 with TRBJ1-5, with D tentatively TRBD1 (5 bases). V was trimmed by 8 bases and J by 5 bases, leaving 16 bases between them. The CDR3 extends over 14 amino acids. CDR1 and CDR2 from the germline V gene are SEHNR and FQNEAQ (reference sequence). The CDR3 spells CASGIGALDQPQHF. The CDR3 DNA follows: TGTGCCAGCGGAATCGGGGCCTTAGATCAGCCCCAGCATTTT.

The CDR3 loop is CASSELGPSTDTQYF. The DNA of the CDR3 is TGCGCCAGCAGTGAGTTGGGACCAAGCACAGATACGCAGTATTTT. The J gene is TRBJ2-3, the V gene TRBV10-2; D is perhaps TRBD1 or TRBD2 (5 bases each). V gave up 1 base and J gave up 0 bases, with 8 bases separating them. The CDR3 extends over 15 amino acids. The germline gives CDR1 WSHSY, CDR2 SAAADI.

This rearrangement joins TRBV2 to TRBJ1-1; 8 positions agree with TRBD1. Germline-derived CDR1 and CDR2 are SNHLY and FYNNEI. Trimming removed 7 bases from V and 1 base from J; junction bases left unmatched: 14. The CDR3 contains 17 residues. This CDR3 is CASTLSLTGAGNTEAFF. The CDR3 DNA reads TGTGCCAGCACCTTATCCCTGACAGGGGCCGGGAACACTGAAGCTTTCTTT.

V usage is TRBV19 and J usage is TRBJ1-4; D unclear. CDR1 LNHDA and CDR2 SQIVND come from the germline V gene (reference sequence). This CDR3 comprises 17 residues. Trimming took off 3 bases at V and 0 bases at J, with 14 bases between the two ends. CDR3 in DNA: TGTGCCAGTAGTATTCAGACCAGTCCTGCAACTAATGAAAAACTGTTTTTT. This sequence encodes CASSIQTSPATNEKLFF.

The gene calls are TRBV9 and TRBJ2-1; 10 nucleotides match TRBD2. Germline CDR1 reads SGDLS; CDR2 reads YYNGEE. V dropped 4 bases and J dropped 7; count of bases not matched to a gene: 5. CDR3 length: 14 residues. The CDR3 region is CASSPSGGANEQFF. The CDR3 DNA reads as TGTGCCAGCAGCCCAAGCGGGGGGGCGAATGAGCAGTTCTTC.

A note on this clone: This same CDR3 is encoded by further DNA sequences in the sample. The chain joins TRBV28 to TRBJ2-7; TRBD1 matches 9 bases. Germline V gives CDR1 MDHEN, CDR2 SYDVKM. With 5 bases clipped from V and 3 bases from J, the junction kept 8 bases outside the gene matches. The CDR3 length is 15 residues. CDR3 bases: TGTGCCAGCAGTCGAGAGGACAGGGGCCACTACGAGCAGTACTTC. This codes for CASSREDRGHYEQYF.

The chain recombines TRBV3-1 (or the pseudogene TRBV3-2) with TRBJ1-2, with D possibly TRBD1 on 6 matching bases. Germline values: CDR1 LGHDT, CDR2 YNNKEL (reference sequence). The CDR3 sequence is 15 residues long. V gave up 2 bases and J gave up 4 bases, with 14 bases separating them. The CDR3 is CASSQPQDRSYGYTF. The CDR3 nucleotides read TGTGCCAGCAGCCAACCTCAAGACAGGAGCTATGGCTACACCTTC.

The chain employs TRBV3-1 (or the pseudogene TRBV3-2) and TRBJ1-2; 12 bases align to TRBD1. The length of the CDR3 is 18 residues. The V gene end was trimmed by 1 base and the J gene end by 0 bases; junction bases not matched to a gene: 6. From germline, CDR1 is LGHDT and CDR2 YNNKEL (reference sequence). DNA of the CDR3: TGTGCCAGCAGCCAAGTCGGGACAGGGGGCCCTTCTAACTATGGCTACACCTTC. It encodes CASSQVGTGGPSNYGYTF.

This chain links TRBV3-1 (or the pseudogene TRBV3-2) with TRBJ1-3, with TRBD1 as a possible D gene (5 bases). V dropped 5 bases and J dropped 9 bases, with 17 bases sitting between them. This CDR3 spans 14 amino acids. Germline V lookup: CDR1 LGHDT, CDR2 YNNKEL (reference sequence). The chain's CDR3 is CASSATTGFGTIYF. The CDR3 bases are TGTGCCAGCAGCGCGACTACAGGATTCGGCACCATATATTTT.

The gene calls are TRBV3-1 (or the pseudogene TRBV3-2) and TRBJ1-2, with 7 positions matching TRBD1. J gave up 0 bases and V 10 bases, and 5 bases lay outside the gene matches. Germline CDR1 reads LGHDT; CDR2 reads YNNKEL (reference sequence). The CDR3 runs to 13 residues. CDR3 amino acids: CATGGTANYGYTF. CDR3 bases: TGTGCCACAGGCGGGACAGCTAACTATGGCTACACCTTC.

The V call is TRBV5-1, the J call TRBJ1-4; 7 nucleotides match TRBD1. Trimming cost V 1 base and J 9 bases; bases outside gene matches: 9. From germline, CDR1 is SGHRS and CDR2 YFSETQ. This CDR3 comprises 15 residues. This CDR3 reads CASSLNGAGGKKLFF. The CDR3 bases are TGCGCCAGCAGCTTGAACGGGGCAGGGGGTAAAAAACTGTTTTTT.

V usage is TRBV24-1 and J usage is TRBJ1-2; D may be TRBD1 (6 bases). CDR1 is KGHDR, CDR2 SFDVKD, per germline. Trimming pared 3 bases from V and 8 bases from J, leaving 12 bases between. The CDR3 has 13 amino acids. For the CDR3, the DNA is TGTGCCACCAGTGATCCTAACAGGGTCGGCTACACCTTC. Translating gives CATSDPNRVGYTF.

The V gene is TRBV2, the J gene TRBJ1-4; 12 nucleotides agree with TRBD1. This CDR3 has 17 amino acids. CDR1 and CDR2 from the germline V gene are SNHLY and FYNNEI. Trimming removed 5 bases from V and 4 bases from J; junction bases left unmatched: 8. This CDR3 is CASSLGTGGLGNEKLFF. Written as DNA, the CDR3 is TGTGCCAGCAGTCTGGGGACAGGGGGCTTGGGTAATGAAAAACTGTTTTTT.

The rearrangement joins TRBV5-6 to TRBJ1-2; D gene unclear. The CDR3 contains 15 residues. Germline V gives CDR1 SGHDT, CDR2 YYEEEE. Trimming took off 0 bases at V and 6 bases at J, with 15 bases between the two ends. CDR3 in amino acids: CASSLVAVQADGYTF. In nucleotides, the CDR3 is TGTGCCAGCAGCTTGGTGGCGGTTCAGGCGGATGGCTACACCTTC.

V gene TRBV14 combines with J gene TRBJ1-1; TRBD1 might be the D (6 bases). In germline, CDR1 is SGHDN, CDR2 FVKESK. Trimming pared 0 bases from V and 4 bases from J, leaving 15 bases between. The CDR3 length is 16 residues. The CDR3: CASSQDWGAVSTEAFF. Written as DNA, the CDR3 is TGTGCCAGCAGCCAAGATTGGGGGGCAGTGAGCACTGAAGCTTTCTTT.

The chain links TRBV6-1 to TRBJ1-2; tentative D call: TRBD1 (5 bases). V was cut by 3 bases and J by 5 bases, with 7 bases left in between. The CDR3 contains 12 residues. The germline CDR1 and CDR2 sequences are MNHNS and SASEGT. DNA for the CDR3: TGTGCCAGCAGTGAGACAGTTTATGGCTACACCTTC. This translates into CASSETVYGYTF.

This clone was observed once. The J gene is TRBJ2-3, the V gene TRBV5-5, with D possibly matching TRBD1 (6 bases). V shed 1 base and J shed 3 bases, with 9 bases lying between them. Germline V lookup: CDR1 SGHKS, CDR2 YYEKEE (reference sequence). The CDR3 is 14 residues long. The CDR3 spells CASSLQGKTDTQYF. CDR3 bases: TGTGCCAGCAGCTTGCAGGGGAAAACAGATACGCAGTATTTT.

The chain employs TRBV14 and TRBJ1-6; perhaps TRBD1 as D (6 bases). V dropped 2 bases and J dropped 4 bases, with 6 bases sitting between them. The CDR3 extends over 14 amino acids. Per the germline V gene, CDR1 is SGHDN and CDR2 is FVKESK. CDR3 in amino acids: CASSQQGYNSPLHF. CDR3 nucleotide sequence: TGTGCCAGCAGCCAACAGGGGTATAATTCACCCCTCCACTTT.